This T cell receptor beta chain was documented in a study of cytomegalovirus exposure and HLA in healthy donors. Findings and caveats of the study: Looking again later, the authors saw that most CMV-associated TCR beta chains seemed HLA-restricted. Reported performance of the classifier showed diagnosis of cytomegalovirus status with high specificity and sensitivity. Equally common other TCR beta chains were less clonally expanded than HLA-associated ones, a later analysis found.

Germline V lookup: CDR1 MNHEY, CDR2 SMNVEV (reference sequence). The V and J ends lost 2 bases and 4 bases respectively, with 15 bases between them. This CDR3 has 16 residues. PCR involved 60 Vbeta and 13 Jbeta primers. Produced via immunoSEQ multiplex PCR; TCRdb's table is partial and in-frame only. This table has under 200,000 clones, under 80% appearing once. Concerning this clone itself: What it binds is unknown.

This sequence joins TRBV27 and TRBJ1-5; possibly TRBD1 for D (5 bases). The sample consisted of PBMCs. This clonotype was obtained from a man aged 40-50 years in good health and CMV-seronegative. CDR3 nucleotides: TGTGCCAGCAGTTTAATAGCGGGGGTTGGTAATCAGCCCCAGCATTTT. Its translation is CASSLIAGVGNQPQHF.